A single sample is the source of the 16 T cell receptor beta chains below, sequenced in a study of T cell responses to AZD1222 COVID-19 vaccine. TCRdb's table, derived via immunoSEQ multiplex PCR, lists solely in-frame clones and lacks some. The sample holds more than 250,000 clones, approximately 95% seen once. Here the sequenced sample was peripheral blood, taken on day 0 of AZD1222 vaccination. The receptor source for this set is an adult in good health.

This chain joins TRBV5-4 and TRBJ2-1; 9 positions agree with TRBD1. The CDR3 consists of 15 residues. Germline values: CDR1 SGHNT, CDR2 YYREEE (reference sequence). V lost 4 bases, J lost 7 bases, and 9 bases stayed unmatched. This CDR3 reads CASSPVGTGRNEQFF. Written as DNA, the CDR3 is TGTGCCAGCAGCCCCGTGGGGACAGGGAGGAATGAGCAGTTCTTC.

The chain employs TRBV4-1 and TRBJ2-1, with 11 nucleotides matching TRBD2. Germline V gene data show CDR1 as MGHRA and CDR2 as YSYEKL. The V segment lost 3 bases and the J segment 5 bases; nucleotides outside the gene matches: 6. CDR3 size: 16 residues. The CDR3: CASSHKTSGKDNEQFF. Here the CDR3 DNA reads TGCGCCAGCAGCCACAAGACTAGCGGGAAAGACAATGAGCAGTTCTTC.

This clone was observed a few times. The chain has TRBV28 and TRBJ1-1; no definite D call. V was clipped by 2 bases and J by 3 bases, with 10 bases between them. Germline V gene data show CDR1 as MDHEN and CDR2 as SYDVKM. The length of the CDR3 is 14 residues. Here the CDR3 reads CASSLRGRDTEAFF. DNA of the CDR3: TGTGCCAGCAGTTTAAGAGGGCGCGACACTGAAGCTTTCTTT.

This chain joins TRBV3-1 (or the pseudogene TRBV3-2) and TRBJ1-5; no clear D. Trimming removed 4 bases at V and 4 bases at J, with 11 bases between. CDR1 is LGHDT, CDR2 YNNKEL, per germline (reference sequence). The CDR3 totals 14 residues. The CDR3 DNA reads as TGTGCCAGCAGCCCTGGGCACCTTAATCAGCCCCAGCATTTT. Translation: CASSPGHLNQPQHF.

The CDR3 region has the DNA TGTGCCAGCTCACCACCGAACAGGAGTACCGGGGAGCTGTTTTTT. This encodes CASSPPNRSTGELFF. The chain employs TRBV18 and TRBJ2-2; D possibly corresponds to TRBD1 (5 bases). V was cut by 0 bases and J by 5 bases, with 10 bases left in between. The CDR3 runs 15 residues. Germline V gives CDR1 KGHSH, CDR2 LQKENI. The full variable domain, completed using reference TRBV18 and TRBJ2-2, is NAGVMQNPRHLVRRRGQEARLRCSPMKGHSHVYWYRQLPEEGLKFMVYLQKENIIDESGMPKERFSAEFPKEGPSILRIQQVVRGDSAAYFCASSPPNRSTGELFFGEGSRLTVL.

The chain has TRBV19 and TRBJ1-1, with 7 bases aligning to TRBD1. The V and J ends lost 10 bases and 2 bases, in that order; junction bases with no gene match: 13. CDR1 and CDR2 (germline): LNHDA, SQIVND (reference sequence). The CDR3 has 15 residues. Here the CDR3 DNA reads TGTGCCACTCGACCCGGCGGAGGGGGCAACACTGAAGCTTTCTTT. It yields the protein CATRPGGGGNTEAFF.

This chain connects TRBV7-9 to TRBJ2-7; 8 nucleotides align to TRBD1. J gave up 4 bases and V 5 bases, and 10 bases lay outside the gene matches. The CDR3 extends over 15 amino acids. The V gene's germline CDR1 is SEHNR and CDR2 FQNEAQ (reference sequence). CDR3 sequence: CASSETRDRRYEQYF. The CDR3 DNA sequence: TGTGCCAGCAGCGAAACCCGGGACAGGAGATACGAGCAGTACTTC.

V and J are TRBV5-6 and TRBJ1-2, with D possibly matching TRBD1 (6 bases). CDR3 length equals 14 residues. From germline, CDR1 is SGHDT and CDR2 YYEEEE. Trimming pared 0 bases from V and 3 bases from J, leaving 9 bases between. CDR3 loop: CASSLGPGDYGYTF. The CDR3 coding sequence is TGTGCCAGCAGCTTGGGTCCAGGGGACTATGGCTACACCTTC.

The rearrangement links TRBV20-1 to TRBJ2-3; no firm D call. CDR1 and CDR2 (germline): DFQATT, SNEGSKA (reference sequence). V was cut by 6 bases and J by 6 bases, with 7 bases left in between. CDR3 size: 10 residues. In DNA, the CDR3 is TGCAGTGCCCCCTTGGATACGCAGTATTTT. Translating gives CSAPLDTQYF.

For the CDR3, the DNA is TGTGCCAGTAAACTCACCGGGACAGGCTATGGCTACACCTTC. Its translation is CASKLTGTGYGYTF. V gene TRBV28 combines with J gene TRBJ1-2; 8 bases line up with TRBD1. V was pared by 9 bases and J by 4 bases, with 10 bases of the junction left unmatched. The CDR3 runs to 14 residues. The germline V gene encodes CDR1 MDHEN and CDR2 SYDVKM.

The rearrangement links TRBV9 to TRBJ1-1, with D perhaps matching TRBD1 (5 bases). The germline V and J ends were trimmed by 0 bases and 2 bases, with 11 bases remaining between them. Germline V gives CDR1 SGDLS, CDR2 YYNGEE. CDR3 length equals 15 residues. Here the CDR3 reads CASSVGGTTNTEAFF. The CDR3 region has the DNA TGTGCCAGCAGCGTAGGAGGGACGACTAACACTGAAGCTTTCTTT. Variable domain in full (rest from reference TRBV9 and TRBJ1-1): DSGVTQTPKHLITATGQRVTLRCSPRSGDLSVYWYQQSLDQGLQFLIQYYNGEERAKGNILERFSAQQFPDLHSELNLSSLELGDSALYFCASSVGGTTNTEAFFGQGTRLTVV.

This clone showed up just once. CDR3 coding DNA: TGTGCCAGCAGAAGACCGGGACTGAACACCGGGGAGCTGTTTTTT. As protein: CASRRPGLNTGELFF. The V gene is TRBV28, the J gene TRBJ2-2; TRBD2 might be the D (6 bases). V lost 6 bases to trimming and J lost 1 base, with 12 bases between them. Per the germline V gene, CDR1 is MDHEN and CDR2 is SYDVKM. The CDR3 length is 15 residues.

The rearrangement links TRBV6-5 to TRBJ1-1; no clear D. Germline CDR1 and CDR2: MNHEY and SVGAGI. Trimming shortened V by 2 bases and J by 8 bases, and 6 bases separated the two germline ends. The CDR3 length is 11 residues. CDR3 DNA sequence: TGTGCCAGCAGTTACAAGGGAGAAGCTTTCTTT. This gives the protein CASSYKGEAFF.

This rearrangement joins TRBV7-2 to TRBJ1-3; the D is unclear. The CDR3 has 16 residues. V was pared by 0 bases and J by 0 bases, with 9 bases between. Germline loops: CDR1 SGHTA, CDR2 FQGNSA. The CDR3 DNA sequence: TGTGCCAGCAGCTTAGCGCCGAGGGTCTCTGGAAACACCATATATTTT. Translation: CASSLAPRVSGNTIYF.

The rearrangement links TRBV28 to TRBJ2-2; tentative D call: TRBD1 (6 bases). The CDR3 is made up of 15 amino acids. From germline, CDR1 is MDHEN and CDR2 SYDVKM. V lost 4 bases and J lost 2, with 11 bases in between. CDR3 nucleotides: TGTGCCAGCAGTTCACCGGGACACAACACCGGGGAGCTGTTTTTT. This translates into CASSSPGHNTGELFF.

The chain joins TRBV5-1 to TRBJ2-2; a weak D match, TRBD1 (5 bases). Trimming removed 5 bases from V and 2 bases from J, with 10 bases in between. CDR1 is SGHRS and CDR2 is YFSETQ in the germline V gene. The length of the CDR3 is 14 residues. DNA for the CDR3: TGCGCCAGCAGAACCGACAGTAACACCGGGGAGCTGTTTTTT. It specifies CASRTDSNTGELFF.